This T cell receptor beta chain is drawn from a study of CD8+ T cells in alopecia areata. About the research overall: Oral tofacitinib (5 to 10 mg twice daily) was administered to treated patients. Study-wide points: In lesional scalp, particularly from alopecia totalis/universalis, clonality was higher than in normal scalp.

The V gene's germline CDR1 is MNHNY and CDR2 SVGAGI (reference sequence). The CDR3 sequence is 15 residues long. The ends were cut back, 4 bases at V and 0 bases at J, with 12 bases in the middle. In the case of this clone: What it recognizes is unknown.

Extracted RNA was reverse transcribed into cDNA, the sequencing template. Method: immunoSEQ multiplex PCR; TCRdb's copy keeps in-frame clones and lacks some. This sample has about 150,000 clones, with over 45% found just once. The chain combines TRBV6-6 with TRBJ1-1; D is unclear. The sequenced sample was CD4+ T cells sorted from blood. The source of this sequence is a human donor with alopecia areata. The CDR3 loop reads CASSSPGIMNTEAFF. The CDR3 DNA reads TGTGCCAGCAGTTCTCCCGGCATTATGAACACTGAAGCTTTCTTT.